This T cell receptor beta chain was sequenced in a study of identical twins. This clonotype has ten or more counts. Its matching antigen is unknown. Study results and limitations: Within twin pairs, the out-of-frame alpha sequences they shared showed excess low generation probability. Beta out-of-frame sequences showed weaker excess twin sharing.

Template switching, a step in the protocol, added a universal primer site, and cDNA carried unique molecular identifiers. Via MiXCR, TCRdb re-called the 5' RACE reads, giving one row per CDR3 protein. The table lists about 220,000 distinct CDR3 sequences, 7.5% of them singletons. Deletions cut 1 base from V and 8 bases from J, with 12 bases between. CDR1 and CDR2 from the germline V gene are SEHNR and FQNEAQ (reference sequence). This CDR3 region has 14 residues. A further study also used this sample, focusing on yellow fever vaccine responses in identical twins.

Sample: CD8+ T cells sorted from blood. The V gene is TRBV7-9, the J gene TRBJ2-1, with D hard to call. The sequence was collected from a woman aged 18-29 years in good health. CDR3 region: CASSLGITADEQFF. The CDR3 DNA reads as TGTGCCAGCAGCTTAGGGATAACGGCCGATGAGCAGTTCTTC.